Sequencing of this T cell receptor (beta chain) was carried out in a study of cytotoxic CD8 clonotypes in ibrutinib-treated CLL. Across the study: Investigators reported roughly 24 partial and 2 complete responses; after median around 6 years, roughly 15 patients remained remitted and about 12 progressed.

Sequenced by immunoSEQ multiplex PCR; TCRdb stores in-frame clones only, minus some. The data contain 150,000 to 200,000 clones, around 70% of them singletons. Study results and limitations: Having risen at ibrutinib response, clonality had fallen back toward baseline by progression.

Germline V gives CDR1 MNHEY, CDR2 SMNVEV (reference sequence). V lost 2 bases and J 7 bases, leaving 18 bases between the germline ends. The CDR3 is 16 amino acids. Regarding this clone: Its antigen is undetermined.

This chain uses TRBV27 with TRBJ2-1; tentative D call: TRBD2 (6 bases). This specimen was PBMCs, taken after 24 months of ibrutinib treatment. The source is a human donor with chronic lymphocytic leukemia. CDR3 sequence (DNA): TGTGCCAGCAGTTTAGGGTCGCCGGGACTCTCTAATGAGCAGTTCTTC. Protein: CASSLGSPGLSNEQFF.